This TCR beta chain was sequenced for a study of cytomegalovirus exposure and HLA in healthy donors (dated by TCRdb to 2015 to 2018). Broadly, across the study: An earlier analysis of 550 to 700 of the donors reported about 250 Gb of sequence data and some 120 million unique TCR beta sequences from roughly 200 million T cells. Roughly 300 gigabases of sequencing data and around 80 million unique TCR sequences made up an early release that covered nearly 650 HLA-typed donors. Of the 300 to 500 genotyped donors, more than 75% were placed in the genetic ancestry cluster associated with self-reported Caucasian donors. The study aimed to test whether signatures of past pathogen exposure could be identified by cataloging public T cell receptors. The T cell repertoires of around 670 subjects were profiled by immunosequencing and related to cytomegalovirus serostatus. Along with the approximately 700-subject first cohort, a separate validation cohort of roughly 110 different subjects was used. High-throughput TCR immunosequencing, statistical association of individual TCRs with disease status, and machine learning were combined to predict cytomegalovirus infection status. A later analysis re-examined previously published TCR beta repertoires from hundreds of donors and added high-resolution HLA genotyping to investigate patterns of TCR occurrence. Rather than using new phenotypic data, the later analysis identified candidate immune exposures from TCR beta sequences and from how often those sequences occurred across donors. An earlier analysis of several hundred of the donors used high-throughput TCR beta sequencing to judge whether each TCR beta V gene segment behaved as functional or pseudogenic. Alongside the repertoire data, information on donor age, sex, ethnicity and CMV serostatus was compiled. Genome-wide SNP genotypes for about 55% of the roughly 670 donors were used in a later genetic analysis, which treated that subset as a discovery cohort. All discovery cohort repertoires had been generated on a single sequencing platform. HLA typing covered class I and class II loci at four-digit resolution. Typing coverage differed by locus: A, B, C, DRB1 and DQB1 were typed in about 620-640 donors, DQA1 in roughly 500, DPA1 in roughly 590, and DPB1 in around 440. Several DR-DQ haplotypes were handled as single units for association and clustering, since linkage in the cohort was strong. Across 398 genotyped donors of the cohort, an average of approximately 220,000 unique TCR beta nucleotide sequences per donor were sequenced, and 15% to 20% of those sequences were non-productive.

Remarks on this clone: Its target antigen remains unknown. The input lacks base qualities; no much larger clone sits a single base away.

Results and caveats for the whole study, not just this receptor: A cluster of highly shared sequence variants was judged likely to be a technical artifact of the sequencing pipeline. In a later analysis, the rate of TCR association differed among HLA loci, with DRB1 alleles having the most associated TCRs and HLA-C alleles having the fewest. The cohort was sequenced for TCR beta chains only, and without alpha or paired-chain data the features that could be detected were limited. According to a later analysis, most CMV-associated TCR beta chains appeared to be HLA-restricted, and the HLA associations seemed to be driven largely by CMV exposure. HLA typing was unavailable for some donors at each locus, so association tests used only the typed subset. CMV serostatus was the only immune exposure information available for the cohort. Because counts were too low, roughly 16 rarely observed V segments, including chromosome 9 orphons, were left out of the earlier analysis of 587 of the donors. In a later analysis, HLA-associated TCR beta chains showed more clonal expansion and lower generation probabilities than non-associated chains that were equally common. Because the 87-base-pair reads could not distinguish some IMGT-functional V segments, including TRBV6-2 and TRBV6-3, those segments were excluded. When HLA alleles, especially DR and DQ, strongly co-occurred, TCR associations were difficult to assign to individual alleles. Linkage disequilibrium might explain the correlated functional status among segregating V segments, but an unknown experimental factor could not be excluded. In a later analysis, about 16,000 TCR beta sequences were associated with specific HLA alleles at a false discovery rate of 0.05. The presence/absence analyses assumed that sequencing depth was roughly uniform across donors, and that assumption may not be true. The classifier was reported to diagnose cytomegalovirus status with high specificity and sensitivity in both the original and validation cohorts. In an earlier analysis of about 600 of the donors, most TCR beta V segments appeared in productive rearrangements about 90% or about 30% of the time, broadly matching IMGT annotations. In a later genetic analysis, a missense DCLRE1C variant was associated with V-gene and J-gene trimming of TCR beta chains, and the association was replicated in an independent cohort. The authors suggested that the approach could potentially be generalized to other disease states and immunological phenotypes. In vitro tests confirmed that a few of the cytomegalovirus-associated TCR beta chains recognize cytomegalovirus antigens. While some public TCRs were present in many individuals, most TCR sequences turned up only very rarely across donors. A later analysis reported that several top co-occurrence clusters appeared linked to parvovirus B19, influenza, CMV and Epstein-Barr virus. A later genetic analysis reported fewer N-insertions in productive TCRs among donors in an Asian-associated ancestry cluster than the roughly 650-donor mean. In the study, 150 to 200 TCR beta chains were listed as associated with cytomegalovirus. A further reported finding was that TCR beta sequences accurately predicted the HLA-A and HLA-B alleles for most subjects in the first cohort.

In total, about 650 healthy bone marrow donors made up the cohort. At the time of sampling, all cohort members were nominally healthy, though unrecorded immune exposures were likely present. The donor tested CMV seropositive and was one of the 289 seropositive cohort members. Each donor provided a peripheral blood sample, and peripheral blood mononuclear cells were used for TCR beta sequencing. The Qiagen DNeasy Blood Extraction Kit was used to extract genomic DNA from the blood cell samples. Library creation used the immunoSEQ multiplex PCR assay. A mixture of 60 forward primers for TCR Vbeta segments and 13 reverse primers for TCR Jbeta segments was used in the multiplex PCR. The CDR3 region of rearranged TCR beta genes was amplified from genomic DNA by a multiplex PCR assay. The amplified TCR beta libraries were sequenced on the Illumina HiSeq System as 87-base-pair reads. The study's own analysis went as follows. In a later analysis, roughly 80 million unique TCR beta chains were counted across the 650 to 700 repertoires, and roughly 10 million of these chains were shared by at least two donors. Raw reads were error-corrected and collapsed into unique sequences with a nearest-neighbor algorithm that merged closely related sequences to remove PCR and sequencing errors. CDR3 sequences were aligned to IMGT reference sequences to assign V, D and J gene segments. For a sequence to be retained, at least a six-nucleotide match to both a V gene segment and a J gene segment was required. Rearrangements were classified as productive when the CDR3 lacked stop codons and remained in frame with V and J, and all other rearrangements were classified as non-productive. CDR3 was defined according to IMGT convention as the region running from the second conserved V-encoded cysteine to the conserved J-encoded phenylalanine. Sequences without an unambiguous match to a single V gene segment were excluded from the earlier analysis of about 640 of the donors. An earlier analysis of approximately 590 of the donors classified V segments as functional when productive rearrangements were above 56.7% and as segregating when the standard deviation between donors was above 5%. A statistical classification framework was developed to diagnose cytomegalovirus status using the catalog of TCR beta chain sequences. A later analysis assigned V and J genes by comparing TCR nucleotide sequences with IMGT/GENE-DB human TR gene sequences. The TCRdist pipeline was used in a later analysis to assign CDR3 sequences and most-parsimonious VDJ recombination scenarios. A later analysis defined each TCR beta chain by its CDR3 amino acid sequence plus V-gene family, and excluded reads lacking a unique V-gene family. To address suspected cross-contamination and a sequencing artifact, a later analysis removed a few hundred highly shared, low-generation-probability nucleotide sequences. For each public chain, a later analysis derived a clonal expansion index from normalized ranks of inferred template counts within each repertoire. Generation probabilities in a later analysis came from a VDJ recombination model fitted to out-of-frame rearrangements, and those results were checked against IGoR. A later analysis scored TCR-TCR, TCR-HLA and TCR-CMV co-occurrence with hypergeometric tests, applying a repertoire-size bias correction to TCR pairs. In a later analysis, false discovery rates were estimated by permuting HLA or CMV assignments 20 times. In a later analysis, co-occurring TCRs were grouped with DBSCAN, and TCRdist sequence similarity was added when clustering was performed within HLA-allele-positive subsets. Repertoires with fewer than 30,000 or more than 120,000 public chains, plus five repertoires with anomalous nucleotide sharing, were excluded from co-occurrence clustering. The clones in this table, taken by TCRdb from immuneACCESS, are in-frame only. Not every clone is retained; where verified, under half of the shortfall comes from an unresolved V gene, and the cause of the rest is unknown. V, J and clone size were drawn from that table, and D and trimming were deduced from the DNA. The sample table shows 60,000 to 75,000 clones, and approximately 74% are seen once. The biggest ten clones account for about a fifth of the sample.

V and J are trimmed by 7 bases and 2 bases, and the gene matches miss 7 bases of the junction. Its CDR3 holds 14 amino acids, cysteine through phenylalanine. Only the CDR3 part of the read is kept: 42 bases, read in frame from the first base. Looking up the germline V gene (reference sequence) yields CDR1 MNHNY and CDR2 SVGAGI. Sequenced: PBMCs. The chain is assembled from TRBV6-6 and TRBJ1-1; 7 central nucleotides agree with TRBD1. The origin of this receptor is a young woman in good health and CMV-seropositive. The sequenced DNA is TGTGCCAGCACCCTGGACAGGCGAAACACTGAAGCTTTCTTT. Its coded protein is CASTLDRRNTEAFF.